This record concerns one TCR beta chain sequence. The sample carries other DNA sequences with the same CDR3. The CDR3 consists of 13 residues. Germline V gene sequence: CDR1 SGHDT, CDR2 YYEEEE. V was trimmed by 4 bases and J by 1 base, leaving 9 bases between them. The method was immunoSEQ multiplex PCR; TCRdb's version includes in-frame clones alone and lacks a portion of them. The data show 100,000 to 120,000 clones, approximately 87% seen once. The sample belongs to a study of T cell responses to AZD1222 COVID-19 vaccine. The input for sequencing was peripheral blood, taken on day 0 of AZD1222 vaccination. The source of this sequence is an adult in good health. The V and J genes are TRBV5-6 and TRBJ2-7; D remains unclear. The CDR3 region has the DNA TGTGCCAGCAGCCTCCAAGGATCCTACGAGCAGTACTTC. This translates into CASSLQGSYEQYF.